A single sample is the source of the 30 T cell receptor beta chains below, sequenced in a study of Graves' ophthalmopathy and Graves' hyperthyroidism. CDR3 regions of TCR beta were amplified from RNA transcripts. Second-round multiplex PCR came after first-round RT-PCR with HTBI primers. A single record per CDR3 protein comes from TCRdb applying MiXCR to the multiplex PCR reads. Of some 350,000 distinct CDR3 sequences in the sample, about 18% are singletons; the top ten hold 2.4%. Input material: peripheral blood. These receptors all come from an adult woman with stable Graves' hyperthyroidism.

In this sample, this clonotype turned up a few times. A much larger clone lies one base from this, so it may be a read error. This chain uses TRBV19 with TRBJ2-5; tentatively, D is TRBD2 (6 bases). The CDR3 spans 16 residues. Germline CDR1 LNHDA, CDR2 SQIVND (reference sequence). The CDR3 protein is CASSAKGTLHQESQYF. Here the CDR3 DNA reads TGTGCCAGTAGTGCTAAGGGGACTCTCCACCAAGAGTCCCAGTACTTC.

This clonotype was counted ten times or more. The chain uses TRBV20-1 and TRBJ2-7; 8 bases agree with TRBD1. Germline lookup yields CDR1 DFQATT and CDR2 SNEGSKA (reference sequence). This CDR3 has 16 residues. With 6 bases clipped from V and 0 bases from J, the junction kept 13 bases outside the gene matches. The CDR3 DNA follows: TGCAGTGCCCCCGGATCGCTGGGACAGGCCTCCTACGAGCAGTACTTC. Residues: CSAPGSLGQASYEQYF.

At least ten counts were recorded for this clonotype. The chain joins TRBV12-3 or TRBV12-4 to TRBJ1-1, with 7 bases aligning to TRBD1. V shed 5 bases, J shed 0 bases, and the junction held 6 bases outside the gene matches. CDR3 length equals 15 residues. This CDR3 is CASSLPQGMNTEAFF. In DNA, the CDR3 is TGTGCCAGCAGTCTACCACAGGGGATGAACACTGAAGCTTTCTTT.

This clonotype was picked up many times. The V call is TRBV6-2 or TRBV6-3, the J call TRBJ1-1; the D is unclear. Germline CDR1 reads MNHEY; CDR2 reads SVGEGT. The CDR3 extends over 13 amino acids. Trimming removed 0 bases from V and 8 bases from J, with 10 bases in between. DNA of the CDR3: TGTGCCAGCAGTTACTCTAACAGATTCGAAGCTTTCTTT. As protein: CASSYSNRFEAFF.

The chain employs TRBV12-3 or TRBV12-4 and TRBJ1-2; TRBD1 matches 9 bases. This CDR3 is built from 13 residues. V was pared by 6 bases and J by 8 bases, with 7 bases of the junction left unmatched. CDR3 coding DNA: TGTGCCAGCAGCCCCGGGACAGGGAGAGGCTACACCTTC. Residues: CASSPGTGRGYTF.

This clonotype was recorded many times. One junction end does not reproduce the germline sequence, and a read error may be involved. The chain has TRBV28 and TRBJ1-2; 8 positions agree with TRBD1. The CDR3 contains 14 residues. Germline V gene data show CDR1 as MDHEN and CDR2 as SYDVKM. CDR3 protein: CANSFRQGARGYTF. CDR3 sequence (DNA): TGTGCCAACAGTTTTCGGCAGGGGGCGCGTGGCTACACCTTC.

This clonotype was found many times. The chain joins TRBV19 to TRBJ1-5, with D hard to call. The CDR3 totals 15 residues. CDR1 is LNHDA, CDR2 SQIVND, per germline (reference sequence). Trimming pared 7 bases from V and 6 bases from J, leaving 19 bases between. The CDR3 DNA follows: TGTGCCAGTATGATTCGGACGGGAGGTGGTCAGCCCCAGCATTTT. It codes for CASMIRTGGGQPQHF.

This clonotype was recorded at least ten times. An end of the junction does not agree with germline; a read error may underlie this. The chain joins TRBV5-1 to TRBJ2-7; a weak D match, TRBD2 (6 bases). Germline loops: CDR1 SGHRS, CDR2 YFSETQ. This CDR3 has 13 residues. The CDR3: CASSFGSSYEQYF. As DNA, the CDR3 is TGTGCCAGCAGCTTCGGGAGCTCCTACGAGCAGTACTTC.

In its sample, this clonotype was seen a few times. The chain is built from TRBV20-1 and TRBJ1-3; no firm D call. V lost 3 bases, J lost 2 bases, and 11 bases lay in between. Germline V gene data show CDR1 as DFQATT and CDR2 as SNEGSKA (reference sequence). This CDR3 contains 14 residues. CDR3 bases: TGCAGTGCTAGCGTGGGGAGGCCTGGAAACACCATATATTTT. Amino acids: CSASVGRPGNTIYF.

This clonotype was detected ten times or more. The chain carries TRBV7-8 and TRBJ1-2; no reliable D call. V lost 1 base and J 1 base, leaving 25 bases between the germline ends. The V gene's germline CDR1 is SGHVS and CDR2 FQNEAQ. The CDR3 sequence is 20 residues long. The chain's CDR3 is CASSLETQLIYNFDNYGYTF. Here the CDR3 DNA reads TGTGCCAGCAGCTTAGAAACACAGTTAATATACAACTTCGATAACTATGGCTACACCTTC. The variable domain in full, with the rest retrieved from reference TRBV7-8 and TRBJ1-2, is GAGVSQSPRYKVAKRGQDVALRCDPISGHVSLFWYQQALGQGPEFLTYFQNEAQLDKSGLPSDRFFAERPEGSVSTLKIQRTQQEDSAVYLCASSLETQLIYNFDNYGYTFGSGTRLTVV.

This clonotype was seen a handful of times. The chain recombines TRBV24-1 with TRBJ1-2, with no clear D. The V and J ends lost 0 bases and 6 bases respectively, with 4 bases between them. The CDR3 covers 12 residues. Germline V gene lookup returns CDR1 KGHDR and CDR2 SFDVKD. In nucleotides, the CDR3 is TGTGCCACCAGTGATTTGAACCATGGCTACACCTTC. This translates into CATSDLNHGYTF.

This clonotype was detected ten times or more. This chain connects TRBV20-1 to TRBJ2-5; 14 nucleotides match TRBD2. Germline CDR1 DFQATT, CDR2 SNEGSKA (reference sequence). Trimming cost V 0 bases and J 5 bases; bases outside gene matches: 14. The CDR3 length is 19 residues. The CDR3 loop is CSARDKGGLAGGRVETQYF. Written as DNA, the CDR3 is TGCAGTGCTAGAGATAAAGGCGGACTAGCGGGAGGAAGAGTGGAGACCCAGTACTTC.

This clonotype was detected ten times or more. The chain joins TRBV5-6 to TRBJ2-5; TRBD2 might be the D (5 bases). V lost 4 bases and J lost 5, with 21 bases in between. The CDR3 extends over 16 amino acids. In germline, CDR1 is SGHDT, CDR2 YYEEEE. CDR3 sequence reads: CASSLGASAREETQYF. In nucleotides, the CDR3 is TGTGCCAGCAGCCTGGGAGCCTCCGCGAGAGAGGAGACCCAGTACTTC.

This clonotype was counted ten times or more. The gene calls are TRBV11-2 and TRBJ2-2; possible D gene TRBD2, 5 bases. The CDR3 is 16 amino acids. Between the trimmed V and J ends, which lost 5 bases and 1 base, there was a span of 14 bases. CDR1 SGHAT and CDR2 FQNNGV come from the germline V gene. The CDR3 sequence is CASSHPRGRNTGELFF. The CDR3 region has the DNA TGTGCCAGCAGCCACCCCCGGGGTAGGAACACCGGGGAGCTGTTTTTT.

The table lists this clonotype with many counts. The J gene is TRBJ1-5, the V gene TRBV18; D is unresolved. The CDR3 has 12 amino acids. The ends were cut back, 3 bases at V and 2 bases at J, with 2 bases in the middle. Germline assignment: CDR1 KGHSH and CDR2 LQKENI. For the CDR3, the DNA is TGTGCCAGCTCACCGGGCAATCAGCCCCAGCATTTT. Amino acid sequence: CASSPGNQPQHF.

This clonotype was observed at least ten times. The gene calls are TRBV7-2 and TRBJ1-2, with unresolved D. The V end lost 2 bases, the J end lost 6 bases, and 13 bases lay between the germline ends. The CDR3 has 14 amino acids. Looked up from germline, CDR1 is SGHTA and CDR2 is FQGNSA. DNA for the CDR3: TGTGCCAGCAGCTTAAGTGGGTTGCGTGATGGCTACACCTTC. It specifies CASSLSGLRDGYTF.

There are many counts of this clonotype. The rearrangement joins TRBV27 to TRBJ1-5; the D gene is possibly TRBD1 (6 bases). CDR1 and CDR2 from the germline V gene are MNHEY and SMNVEV (reference sequence). This CDR3 has 14 amino acids. Between the trimmed V and J ends, which lost 6 bases and 6 bases, there was a span of 15 bases. CDR3 sequence (DNA): TGTGCCAGCAGACTTCAGGGAGGGGGTCAGCCCCAGCATTTT. Its protein product is CASRLQGGGQPQHF.

This chain links TRBV12-3 or TRBV12-4 with TRBJ1-2; D remains unclear. V was pared by 4 bases and J by 8 bases, with 17 bases between. The CDR3 length is 14 residues. CDR3 region: CASSYSGREYGYTF. In DNA form, the CDR3 reads TGTGCCAGCAGTTACTCAGGCCGGGAATACGGCTACACCTTC.

A few counts support this clonotype. J is TRBJ1-5 and V is TRBV9; D possibly corresponds to TRBD1 (5 bases). Trimming left V 0 bases short and J 4 bases short, with 8 bases between. The length of the CDR3 is 14 residues. Looked up from germline, CDR1 is SGDLS and CDR2 is YYNGEE. Written as DNA, the CDR3 is TGTGCCAGCAGCGTAGACGGGGGGAATCAGCCCCAGCATTTT. Its protein is CASSVDGGNQPQHF.

The rearrangement joins TRBV12-3 or TRBV12-4 to TRBJ2-5, with D unresolved. V was shortened by 6 bases and J by 2 bases, with 7 bases between the two germline ends. The CDR3 totals 12 residues. This CDR3 reads CASRELQETQYF. The CDR3 DNA is TGTGCCAGCAGGGAACTACAAGAGACCCAGTACTTC.

This clonotype was counted ten times or more. The chain uses TRBV19 and TRBJ1-1; the D is unclear. CDR3 length: 12 residues. Germline V gene data show CDR1 as LNHDA and CDR2 as SQIVND (reference sequence). V lost 7 bases and J lost 4, with 10 bases in between. This CDR3 reads CASIWGSTEAFF. The CDR3 region has the DNA TGTGCCAGTATTTGGGGTAGCACTGAAGCTTTCTTT.

This clonotype was counted many times. The chain recombines TRBV6-4 with TRBJ2-7; TRBD2 is a possible D gene (6 bases). Trimming took off 6 bases at V and 4 bases at J, with 28 bases between the two ends. CDR1 and CDR2 from the germline V gene are MRHNA and SNTAGT. CDR3 size: 18 residues. CDR3 sequence (DNA): TGTGCCAGCAGCGGGAGCTCGAGGGCCCCCCAGTTCCTTTACGAGCAGTACTTC. Protein product: CASSGSSRAPQFLYEQYF.

This clonotype was observed many times. The CDR3 DNA follows: TGTGCCAGCACCCCGACCGCTGCAGGGTCTTACGAGCAGTACTTC. Translated, it gives CASTPTAAGSYEQYF. The chain couples TRBV6-1 to TRBJ2-7; D is possibly TRBD1 (5 bases). The CDR3 sequence is 15 residues long. Trimming removed 7 bases at V and 4 bases at J, with 20 bases between. Germline values: CDR1 MNHNS, CDR2 SASEGT.

This clonotype has at least ten counts. The V call is TRBV12-3 or TRBV12-4, the J call TRBJ2-7, with a tentative D call TRBD2 (5 bases). The ends were cut back, 3 bases at V and 2 bases at J, with 11 bases in the middle. There are 14 residues in the CDR3. CDR3 protein: CASSFGSFTYEQYF. CDR3 coding DNA: TGTGCCAGCAGTTTTGGGAGTTTCACCTACGAGCAGTACTTC.

This clonotype came up many times. The CDR3 DNA reads as TGTGCCAGCAGTTTAGTCCCCCGTCCCGTAAACGGCCAGGGAGGAGGGGAGCAGTACTTC. This codes for CASSLVPRPVNGQGGGEQYF. The chain joins TRBV12-3 or TRBV12-4 to TRBJ2-7; weak D call: TRBD2 (6 bases). Trimming cost V 1 base and J 7 bases, with 32 bases left between them. CDR3 size: 20 residues.

This clonotype was observed a handful of times. The chain employs TRBV3-1 and TRBJ1-6, with unresolved D. Trimming removed 0 bases at V and 7 bases at J, with 10 bases between. The germline V gene has CDR1 LGHDT and CDR2 YNNKEL (reference sequence). This CDR3 has 15 amino acids. The CDR3 loop reads CASSQDINANSPLHF. CDR3 coding DNA: TGTGCCAGCAGCCAAGATATAAATGCCAATTCACCCCTCCACTTT.

In its sample, this clonotype was seen many times. The chain is built from TRBV7-2 and TRBJ1-5; 7 bases map to TRBD1. CDR1 and CDR2 from the germline V gene are SGHTA and FQGNSA. The CDR3 totals 16 residues. The ends lost 2 bases at V and 4 bases at J; junction bases unmatched: 8. The CDR3 region has the DNA TGTGCCAGCAGCTTACTCGACAGGGCCATGAATCAGCCCCAGCATTTT. It yields the protein CASSLLDRAMNQPQHF.

This clonotype has only a few counts. This CDR3 reads CASSRQGASIYEQYF. In DNA form, the CDR3 reads TGTGCCAGCTCACGACAGGGGGCATCGATCTACGAGCAGTACTTC. The chain recombines TRBV18 with TRBJ2-7, with TRBD1 matching over 10 bases. This CDR3 spans 15 amino acids. J was trimmed by 3 bases and V by 4 bases; bases with no gene match: 6. Looked up from germline, CDR1 is KGHSH and CDR2 is LQKENI.

A single count supports this clonotype. The chain joins TRBV7-2 to TRBJ2-5; 11 bases fit TRBD1. Germline CDR1 and CDR2: SGHTA and FQGNSA. Trimming took 3 bases from V and 4 from J; bases not matched to a gene: 7. This CDR3 contains 16 residues. CDR3 protein: CASSLTDRGRLETQYF. Written as DNA, the CDR3 is TGTGCCAGCAGCTTGACGGACAGGGGGCGCTTAGAGACCCAGTACTTC.

Ten or more counts support this clonotype. The chain combines TRBV6-1 with TRBJ2-7; D could derive from TRBD1 or TRBD2 (6 bases each). Trimming took 4 bases from V and 0 from J, leaving 16 bases between them. Germline lookup yields CDR1 MNHNS and CDR2 SASEGT. The CDR3 is 16 amino acids. In nucleotides, the CDR3 is TGTGCCAGCAGTGGGGGGGACAAGGGACTCTCCTACGAGCAGTACTTC. It encodes CASSGGDKGLSYEQYF.